This entry lists 30 T cell receptor beta chains sequenced from one sample in a study of HIV-infected patients and healthy controls. Whole blood was used without fractionation, so all unsorted peripheral T cells were included. Alpha and beta constant-region primers primed reverse transcription of approximately 460 ng RNA. Separate chain-specific third strand synthesis with multiplexing indices produced the alpha and beta libraries. TCRdb reprocessed the 5' RACE reads with MiXCR, giving one entry per CDR3 protein. The sample records 10,000 to 15,000 distinct CDR3 sequences, around 9.3% being singletons. The input for sequencing was blood, taken before antiretroviral therapy. The receptors were gathered from an adult with HIV infection. The donor label of this sample is uncertain.

This clonotype was picked up many times. The chain joins TRBV25-1 to TRBJ2-7, with no clear D. Germline assignment: CDR1 MGHDK and CDR2 SYGVNS. V lost 0 bases, J lost 7 bases, and 7 bases lay in between. This CDR3 is built from 12 residues. CDR3 sequence: CASSEYMGEQYF. The CDR3 DNA reads as TGTGCCAGCAGTGAATATATGGGAGAGCAGTACTTC.

This clonotype has at least ten counts. This sequence joins TRBV24-1 and TRBJ1-2; 9 bases match TRBD1. CDR1 is KGHDR and CDR2 is SFDVKD in the germline V gene. The CDR3 is made up of 15 amino acids. With V trimmed by 4 bases and J by 3 bases, 5 bases remained unmatched. The CDR3 bases are TGTGCCACCAGTGACTCGGGACAGGGAGACTATGGCTACACCTTC. It translates to CATSDSGQGDYGYTF.

Ten or more counts support this clonotype. The chain couples TRBV4-2 to TRBJ2-5, with 12 nucleotides matching TRBD2. Germline CDR1 is LGHNA and CDR2 is YNFKEQ. The V gene end was trimmed by 3 bases and the J gene end by 4 bases; junction bases not matched to a gene: 9. This CDR3 spans 17 amino acids. CDR3 in DNA: TGTGCCAGCAGCCAGGACTCACCGGGACTAGCGGGAGAGACCCAGTACTTC. This encodes CASSQDSPGLAGETQYF.

By share, this clonotype ranks as medium-sized. V usage is TRBV10-3 and J usage is TRBJ2-3, with TRBD2 matching 10 bases. V trimming: 6 bases; J trimming: 3 bases; junction bases outside the gene matches: 12. Looked up from germline, CDR1 is ENHRY and CDR2 is SYGVKD. The CDR3 totals 17 residues. The DNA of the CDR3 is TGTGCCATCAGCCCCGAAACACTAGCGGGGATAACAGATACGCAGTATTTT. Amino acid sequence: CAISPETLAGITDTQYF.

This sequence joins TRBV7-6 and TRBJ2-3; D call uncertain. Between the trimmed V and J ends, which lost 2 bases and 8 bases, there was a span of 8 bases. The germline V gene has CDR1 SGHVS and CDR2 FNYEAQ. The CDR3 is 12 amino acids. Here the CDR3 DNA reads TGTGCCAGCAGCTTAAGATGGGGTACGCAGTATTTT. This encodes CASSLRWGTQYF.

This clonotype was seen ten or more times. This chain joins TRBV19 and TRBJ1-4, with TRBD1 matching 7 bases. CDR3 length: 14 residues. The V gene end was trimmed by 6 bases and the J gene end by 5 bases; junction bases not matched to a gene: 6. CDR1 and CDR2 from the germline V gene are LNHDA and SQIVND (reference sequence). The CDR3 region has the DNA TGTGCCAGTAGAGGGACAGCCGAGAATGAAAAACTGTTTTTT. As protein: CASRGTAENEKLFF.

The genes are TRBV11-1 and TRBJ1-1; D gene ambiguous. Germline V gene lookup returns CDR1 SGHAT and CDR2 FQDESV (reference sequence). V was shortened by 1 base and J by 4 bases, with 13 bases between the two germline ends. The CDR3 is 15 residues long. CDR3 sequence: CASSLVEGGGTEAFF. The CDR3 region has the DNA TGTGCCAGCAGCTTAGTGGAGGGCGGAGGCACTGAAGCTTTCTTT.

This clonotype was counted at least ten times. The chain recombines TRBV7-9 with TRBJ1-1; TRBD1 matches at 7 bases. The length of the CDR3 is 12 residues. Germline loops: CDR1 SEHNR, CDR2 FQNEAQ (reference sequence). J gave up 5 bases and V 9 bases, and 6 bases lay outside the gene matches. Here the CDR3 DNA reads TGTGCCAGTACCCCAGGGGGAACTGAAGCTTTCTTT. It translates to CASTPGGTEAFF.

This clonotype was observed at least ten times. The gene calls are TRBV12-3 or TRBV12-4 and TRBJ1-4, with D unclear. V was clipped by 6 bases and J by 7 bases, with 6 bases between them. The CDR3 has 11 amino acids. Written as DNA, the CDR3 is TGTGCCAGCAGCCGAAGTGAAAAACTGTTTTTT. Protein product: CASSRSEKLFF.

Many counts were recorded for this clonotype. The chain employs TRBV7-6 and TRBJ2-1; 8 nucleotides match TRBD2. J was trimmed by 7 bases and V by 2 bases; bases with no gene match: 10. Germline V gene lookup returns CDR1 SGHVS and CDR2 FNYEAQ. This CDR3 comprises 16 residues. CDR3 DNA sequence: TGTGCCAGCAGCTTACTCCGGGAGGGCGTAGTTAATGAGCAGTTCTTC. It codes for CASSLLREGVVNEQFF.

This clonotype appeared many times. J is TRBJ2-5 and V is TRBV10-3; possible D gene TRBD2, 6 bases. Looked up from germline, CDR1 is ENHRY and CDR2 is SYGVKD. The CDR3 consists of 15 residues. The ends were cut back, 4 bases at V and 5 bases at J, with 17 bases in the middle. CDR3 loop: CAISVLGGATETQYF. CDR3 coding DNA: TGTGCCATCAGTGTGTTGGGCGGGGCTACGGAGACCCAGTACTTC.

This clonotype has at least ten counts. The chain couples TRBV6-6 to TRBJ2-3, with TRBD1 matching over 7 bases. The CDR3 has 17 amino acids. Trimming at V came to 2 bases and at J to 3 bases, leaving 11 bases not matched to a gene. CDR1 and CDR2 (germline): MNHNY, SVGAGI (reference sequence). The CDR3: CASSYGQGEFGTDTQYF. The CDR3, as DNA: TGTGCCAGCAGTTACGGGCAGGGGGAATTTGGGACAGATACGCAGTATTTT.

In the case of this clonotype: The junction does not match germline at one end; this may be a read error. The V gene is TRBV14, the J gene TRBJ1-2; D is perhaps TRBD1 (6 bases). The germline CDR1 and CDR2 sequences are SGHDN and FVKESK. The CDR3 contains 15 residues. The CDR3 nucleotides read TGTGCCAGCAGCCAAGTCCCTTACGCGGGGGGCGGCTACTCCTTC. This gives the protein CASSQVPYAGGGYSF.

By sample share, this clonotype is medium-sized. For the CDR3, the DNA is TGTGCCAGCAGCTTAGAGGTGGAAATGAACACTGAAGCTTTCTTT. It translates to CASSLEVEMNTEAFF. The V gene is TRBV7-6, the J gene TRBJ1-1, with D uncertain. The CDR3 is made up of 15 amino acids. V lost 1 base to trimming and J lost 0 bases, with 9 bases between them. CDR1 is SGHVS, CDR2 FNYEAQ, per germline.

The CDR3 is CSVEEGVDTEAFF. CDR3 sequence (DNA): TGCAGCGTTGAGGAAGGAGTTGACACTGAAGCTTTCTTT. The J gene is TRBJ1-1, the V gene TRBV29-1, with D unresolved. Trimming cost V 3 bases and J 3 bases, with 11 bases left between them. The CDR3 covers 13 residues. Germline V lookup: CDR1 SQVTM, CDR2 ANQGSEA.

By share, this clonotype ranks as medium-sized. The gene calls are TRBV11-2 and TRBJ2-1; no definite D call. The V gene lost 7 bases and the J gene lost 5 bases, with 18 bases spanning the gap. The CDR3 contains 15 residues. Germline CDR1 and CDR2: SGHAT and FQNNGV. The CDR3 nucleotides are TGTGCCAGCACCCTGATGGGATTCGGTGACAATGAGCAGTTCTTC. Its translation: CASTLMGFGDNEQFF.

This clonotype was seen at least ten times. The V gene is TRBV11-2, the J gene TRBJ2-3; D possibly corresponds to TRBD2 (6 bases). CDR3 size: 17 residues. Germline V gene lookup returns CDR1 SGHAT and CDR2 FQNNGV. V shed 4 bases and J shed 4 bases, with 21 bases lying between them. As DNA, the CDR3 is TGTGCCAGCAGCTCGTGGGGGAGGAGCAGGACGGCAGATACGCAGTATTTT. Translating gives CASSSWGRSRTADTQYF.

The table lists this clonotype with many counts. This sequence joins TRBV5-5 and TRBJ1-4, with TRBD1 identical over 9 bases. The junction had 9 bases not matched to a gene; V was cut back by 4 bases and J by 8 bases. CDR3 length: 15 amino acids. Germline lookup yields CDR1 SGHKS and CDR2 YYEKEE (reference sequence). The chain's CDR3 is CASSMGDRVKEKLFF. The CDR3 DNA is TGTGCCAGCAGCATGGGGGACAGGGTAAAGGAAAAACTGTTTTTT.

This clonotype appeared many times. J is TRBJ2-1 and V is TRBV11-1; perhaps TRBD2 as D (6 bases). V was pared by 5 bases and J by 4 bases, with 18 bases between. Germline lookup yields CDR1 SGHAT and CDR2 FQDESV (reference sequence). The CDR3 extends over 16 amino acids. CDR3 nucleotide sequence: TGTGCCAGCAGCGCAGGGAGGAGGGGTTGGTACAATGAGCAGTTCTTC. Protein: CASSAGRRGWYNEQFF. Full variable domain (rest looked up from reference TRBV11-1 and TRBJ2-1): EAEVAQSPRYKITEKSQAVAFWCDPISGHATLYWYRQILGQGPELLVQFQDESVVDDSQLPKDRFSAERLKGVDSTLKIQPAELGDSAMYLCASSAGRRGWYNEQFFGPGTRLTVL.

This clonotype was seen repeatedly, ten times or more. The V gene is TRBV5-4, the J gene TRBJ1-1; 8 bases match TRBD1. V dropped 0 bases and J dropped 3; count of bases not matched to a gene: 7. Per the germline V gene, CDR1 is SGHNT and CDR2 is YYREEE (reference sequence). This CDR3 is 16 amino acids long. The DNA for the CDR3 is TGTGCCAGCAGCTTGGTCGGGACAGGATGGGACACTGAAGCTTTCTTT. Translated: CASSLVGTGWDTEAFF.

Many counts were recorded for this clonotype. The V and J genes are TRBV6-5 and TRBJ2-7; 10 nucleotides match TRBD2. From germline, CDR1 is MNHEY and CDR2 SVGAGI. Trimming took 5 bases from V and 3 from J; bases not matched to a gene: 7. There are 15 residues in the CDR3. CDR3 in DNA: TGTGCCAGCAGTCGAGCGGGAGGGCCGATCTACGAGCAGTACTTC. This encodes CASSRAGGPIYEQYF.

There are many counts of this clonotype. V usage is TRBV4-3 and J usage is TRBJ1-4; a possible D gene is TRBD1 (5 bases). Germline-derived CDR1 and CDR2 are LGHNA and YSLEER. The ends were cut back, 1 base at V and 10 bases at J, with 13 bases in the middle. The CDR3 length is 14 residues. CDR3 nucleotides: TGCGCCAGCAGCCAAGGACGGGACCGAGGAAAACTGTTTTTT. It yields the protein CASSQGRDRGKLFF.

V gene TRBV7-2 combines with J gene TRBJ1-1; D may be TRBD1 (6 bases). The V gene lost 4 bases and the J gene lost 5 bases, with 14 bases spanning the gap. This CDR3 is 14 amino acids long. Germline loops: CDR1 SGHTA, CDR2 FQGNSA. The CDR3 sequence is CASSSTGTSTEAFF. As DNA, the CDR3 is TGTGCCAGCAGCTCAACCGGGACATCAACTGAAGCTTTCTTT.

This clonotype appeared a single time. This chain links TRBV14 with TRBJ2-1; 12 nucleotides line up with TRBD2. V shed 4 bases, J shed 7 bases, and the junction held 8 bases outside the gene matches. CDR3 length: 16 amino acids. The germline V gene has CDR1 SGHDN and CDR2 FVKESK. The CDR3 loop is CASSPWTSGIRNEQFF. The DNA for the CDR3 is TGTGCCAGCAGCCCTTGGACTAGCGGGATTAGAAATGAGCAGTTCTTC.

This clonotype was recorded many times. The chain recombines TRBV18 with TRBJ1-1; no reliable D call. The V gene lost 1 base and the J gene lost 2 bases, with 8 bases spanning the gap. This CDR3 spans 14 amino acids. CDR1 is KGHSH, CDR2 LQKENI, per germline. The DNA of the CDR3 is TGTGCCAGCTCACCACTCGTCACTAACACTGAAGCTTTCTTT. Amino acid sequence: CASSPLVTNTEAFF.

Ten or more counts support this clonotype. The rearrangement joins TRBV3-1 to TRBJ1-3; tentatively, D is TRBD1 (5 bases). The germline V gene has CDR1 LGHDT and CDR2 YNNKEL (reference sequence). The length of the CDR3 is 16 residues. Trimming shortened V by 4 bases and J by 0 bases, and 13 bases separated the two germline ends. The CDR3 spells CASSLLIGTSGNTIYF. For the CDR3, the DNA is TGTGCCAGCAGCCTCCTGATCGGGACCTCTGGAAACACCATATATTTT.

The chain recombines TRBV12-3 or TRBV12-4 with TRBJ2-7, with 9 bases fitting TRBD2. The CDR3 spans 15 residues. With 1 base clipped from V and 3 bases from J, the junction kept 4 bases outside the gene matches. For the CDR3, the DNA is TGTGCCAGCAGTTTAGGGATAGCGGGGGTCTACGAGCAGTACTTC. Translating gives CASSLGIAGVYEQYF.

This clonotype occurred many times. The rearrangement joins TRBV12-3 or TRBV12-4 to TRBJ2-5; tentatively, D is TRBD1 (6 bases). Trimming stripped 3 bases from V and 4 bases from J, with 15 bases between. There are 15 residues in the CDR3. CDR3 in amino acids: CASSFGIGGGETQYF. CDR3 nucleotides: TGTGCCAGCAGTTTTGGGATTGGGGGCGGAGAGACCCAGTACTTC.

In this sample, this clonotype turned up many times. Here the CDR3 DNA reads TGTGCCAGCCGACACCTATATAGCAATCAGCCCCAGCATTTT. It encodes CASRHLYSNQPQHF. V and J are TRBV6-1 and TRBJ1-5; no firm D call. The CDR3 is 14 residues long. Trimming took off 8 bases at V and 0 bases at J, with 11 bases between the two ends. Germline V lookup: CDR1 MNHNS, CDR2 SASEGT.

V and J are TRBV19 and TRBJ1-1; possible D gene TRBD1, 5 bases. Germline CDR1 reads LNHDA; CDR2 reads SQIVND (reference sequence). V lost 3 bases, J lost 0 bases, and 8 bases lay in between. The CDR3 has 14 amino acids. CDR3 sequence: CASSMGRLNTEAFF. As DNA, the CDR3 is TGTGCCAGTAGTATGGGGCGGCTGAACACTGAAGCTTTCTTT.